This T cell receptor (beta chain) was found in a study of CD8+ T cells in alopecia areata. Study-wide context: Tofacitinib ran for 6 to 18 months before 6 months off drug.

Extracted RNA was reverse transcribed into cDNA, the sequencing template. TCRdb keeps only in-frame clones here, not all; method: immunoSEQ multiplex PCR. This sample has roughly 100,000 clones, with 40% to 50% found just once. Study outcomes and limitations: Amid tofacitinib therapy, many expanded lesional clones stayed present in scalp and blood. With just one nonresponder, it is still uncertain whether baseline CD8+ expansion relates to response.

Treatment denoted: oral pan-JAK inhibitor, 5-10 mg twice daily. This clone was recorded a few times. Its antigen remains unidentified. Germline CDR1 MNHEY, CDR2 SVGAGI. V dropped 5 bases and J dropped 1 base, with 12 bases sitting between them. CDR3 length equals 14 residues. The sequencing used CD8+ T cells sorted from blood, collected at week 24, from a patient treated with tofacitinib. This clonotype originated in a human donor with alopecia areata. The rearrangement joins TRBV6-5 to TRBJ2-7; no definite D call. CDR3 sequence reads: CASSLTSYSYEQYF. The CDR3 DNA reads TGTGCCAGCAGTCTAACCTCATATTCCTACGAGCAGTACTTC.